These 15 T cell receptor beta chains came from one sample sequenced in a study of blood T cell repertoires in COVID-19. TCRdb keeps only in-frame clones here, not all; method: immunoSEQ multiplex PCR. The sample yields 85,000 to 110,000 clones, more than 85% seen once. Input material: peripheral blood. The receptors derive from a human donor in a cohort sampled during active COVID-19.

The rearrangement joins TRBV4-1 to TRBJ1-6, with 7 bases aligning to TRBD1. Germline V lookup: CDR1 MGHRA, CDR2 YSYEKL. This CDR3 has 15 amino acids. V trimming: 2 bases; J trimming: 7 bases; junction bases outside the gene matches: 5. The CDR3 spells CASSQPDRLNSPLHF. In DNA, the CDR3 is TGCGCCAGCAGCCAACCGGACAGGTTGAATTCACCCCTCCACTTT.

This chain uses TRBV10-3 with TRBJ1-6; 8 bases are shared with TRBD1. There are 14 residues in the CDR3. The junction had 3 bases not matched to a gene; V was cut back by 1 base and J by 10 bases. Looked up from germline, CDR1 is ENHRY and CDR2 is SYGVKD. The CDR3 reads CAISELQGVSPLHF. CDR3 in DNA: TGTGCCATCAGTGAGTTACAGGGGGTATCACCCCTCCACTTT.

This chain uses TRBV25-1 with TRBJ2-1, with TRBD1 identical over 12 bases. V lost 2 bases and J lost 9; bases outside the gene matches: 5. The CDR3 covers 15 residues. The V gene's germline CDR1 is MGHDK and CDR2 SYGVNS. CDR3 DNA sequence: TGTGCCAGCAGTGAAGGGACAGGGGGCTTTTTTGAGCAGTTCTTC. Amino acids: CASSEGTGGFFEQFF.

The chain is built from TRBV9 and TRBJ2-2; TRBD2 matches at 13 bases. Germline V gene data show CDR1 as SGDLS and CDR2 as YYNGEE. The CDR3 runs 16 residues. Losses at the gene ends were 5 bases for V and 3 bases for J; bases not matched to a gene: 4. CDR3 protein: CASSHGLAGDTGELFF. The CDR3 nucleotides are TGTGCCAGCAGTCACGGACTAGCGGGAGACACCGGGGAGCTGTTTTTT. The whole variable domain, filled in from reference TRBV9 and TRBJ2-2, reads DSGVTQTPKHLITATGQRVTLRCSPRSGDLSVYWYQQSLDQGLQFLIQYYNGEERAKGNILERFSAQQFPDLHSELNLSSLELGDSALYFCASSHGLAGDTGELFFGEGSRLTVL.

V gene TRBV29-1 combines with J gene TRBJ2-7; 7 bases fit TRBD1. J gave up 3 bases and V 7 bases, and 15 bases lay outside the gene matches. This CDR3 contains 15 residues. In germline, CDR1 is SQVTM, CDR2 ANQGSEA. The CDR3 DNA sequence: TGCAGCGCATCGGGGATAATGGGACAGATCTACGAGCAGTACTTC. Translated, it gives CSASGIMGQIYEQYF.

V usage is TRBV24-1 and J usage is TRBJ2-1; 12 bases line up with TRBD2. There are 21 residues in the CDR3. CDR1 KGHDR and CDR2 SFDVKD come from the germline V gene. Unmatched junction bases numbered 18, after V lost 4 bases and J lost 3 bases. The CDR3: CATSDLPGETSGSRFYNEQFF. Here the CDR3 DNA reads TGTGCCACCAGTGACTTACCGGGGGAGACTAGCGGGAGTCGCTTCTACAATGAGCAGTTCTTC.

The chain couples TRBV7-8 to TRBJ2-2; 7 bases line up with TRBD2. The CDR3 consists of 13 residues. The junction had 0 bases not matched to a gene; V was cut back by 1 base and J by 7 bases. Looked up from germline, CDR1 is SGHVS and CDR2 is FQNEAQ. In DNA, the CDR3 is TGTGCCAGCAGCTTAGGCGGGGGCGGGGAGCTGTTTTTT. Translating gives CASSLGGGGELFF.

This sequence joins TRBV9 and TRBJ1-1; possibly TRBD1 for D (5 bases). Looked up from germline, CDR1 is SGDLS and CDR2 is YYNGEE. CDR3 length equals 14 residues. Trimming took off 5 bases at V and 4 bases at J, with 15 bases between the two ends. The CDR3 here is CASRPTGFATEAFF. The CDR3 region has the DNA TGTGCCAGCAGACCTACAGGTTTCGCCACTGAAGCTTTCTTT.

V gene TRBV18 combines with J gene TRBJ1-5; TRBD1 matches 10 bases. Unmatched junction bases numbered 3, after V lost 3 bases and J lost 4 bases. The CDR3 has 15 amino acids. Germline CDR1 and CDR2: KGHSH and LQKENI. The CDR3 region is CASSPGTGDNQPQHF. As DNA, the CDR3 is TGTGCCAGCTCACCTGGGACAGGGGATAATCAGCCCCAGCATTTT.

The chain uses TRBV19 and TRBJ2-7, with TRBD1 identical over 9 bases. The junction had 8 bases not matched to a gene; V was cut back by 0 bases and J by 5 bases. This CDR3 has 16 amino acids. Germline assignment: CDR1 LNHDA and CDR2 SQIVND (reference sequence). CDR3 region: CASSIEDRTGVDEQYF. As DNA, the CDR3 is TGTGCCAGTAGTATAGAGGACCGGACAGGGGTTGACGAGCAGTACTTC.

This clone has a handful of counts. The J gene is TRBJ2-3, the V gene TRBV9; a possible D gene is TRBD2 (6 bases). The CDR3 totals 16 residues. V was cut by 4 bases and J by 4 bases, with 19 bases left in between. CDR1 is SGDLS and CDR2 is YYNGEE in the germline V gene. CDR3 DNA sequence: TGTGCCAGCAGCATTCGGCAGGGAGGAGTGCCAGATACGCAGTATTTT. It is translated as CASSIRQGGVPDTQYF.

The gene calls are TRBV28 and TRBJ1-6; the match to TRBD1 covers 8 bases. This CDR3 comprises 19 residues. The V segment lost 1 base and the J segment 0 bases; nucleotides outside the gene matches: 8. Germline V CDR1 and CDR2: MDHEN, SYDVKM. CDR3 bases: TGTGCCAGCAGTTTATCTCCAGGGGGCGGTAGCTCCTATAATTCACCCCTCCACTTT. Translation gives CASSLSPGGGSSYNSPLHF.

Remarks on this clone: The same CDR3 also results from other DNA sequences found in this sample. The rearrangement links TRBV4-1 to TRBJ2-7; 7 bases map to TRBD1. The germline V gene encodes CDR1 MGHRA and CDR2 YSYEKL. This CDR3 has 15 amino acids. Unmatched junction bases numbered 5, after V lost 0 bases and J lost 3 bases. The CDR3 loop reads CASSQDHRGLYEQYF. CDR3 in DNA: TGCGCCAGCAGCCAAGATCATAGGGGGCTCTACGAGCAGTACTTC.

J is TRBJ2-5 and V is TRBV7-9, with TRBD2 matching 13 bases. V gave up 5 bases and J gave up 4 bases; unmatched junction bases: 7. Germline V gene sequence: CDR1 SEHNR, CDR2 FQNEAQ (reference sequence). CDR3 length: 16 amino acids. The CDR3 nucleotides are TGTGCCAGCAGCCCCTGGACTAGCGGGAGAGGAGAGACCCAGTACTTC. Its protein is CASSPWTSGRGETQYF.

The chain links TRBV7-3 to TRBJ2-5; the match to TRBD2 covers 9 bases. Unmatched junction bases numbered 6, after V lost 2 bases and J lost 5 bases. This CDR3 has 15 residues. Germline V gene lookup returns CDR1 SGHTA and CDR2 FQGTGA. CDR3 in DNA: TGTGCCAGCAGCTTAGCGGGAGGGAGGAGGGAGACCCAGTACTTC. This codes for CASSLAGGRRETQYF. The variable domain in full, with the rest retrieved from reference TRBV7-3 and TRBJ2-5, is GAGVSQTPSNKVTEKGKYVELRCDPISGHTALYWYRQSLGQGPEFLIYFQGTGAADDSGLPNDRFFAVRPEGSVSTLKIQRTERGDSAVYLCASSLAGGRRETQYFGPGTRLLVL.